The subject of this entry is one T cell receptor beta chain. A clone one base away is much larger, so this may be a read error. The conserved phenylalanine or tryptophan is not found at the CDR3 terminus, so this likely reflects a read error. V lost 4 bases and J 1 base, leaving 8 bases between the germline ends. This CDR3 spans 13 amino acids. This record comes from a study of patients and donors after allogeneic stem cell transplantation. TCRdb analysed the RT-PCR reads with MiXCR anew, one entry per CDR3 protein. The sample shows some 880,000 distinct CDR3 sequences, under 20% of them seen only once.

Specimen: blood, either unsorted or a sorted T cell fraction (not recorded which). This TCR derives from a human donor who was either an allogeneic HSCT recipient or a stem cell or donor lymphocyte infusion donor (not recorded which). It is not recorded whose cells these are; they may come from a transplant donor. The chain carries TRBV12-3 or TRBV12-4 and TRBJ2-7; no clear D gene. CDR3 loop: CASSWGKSYEQYL. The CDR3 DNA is TGTGCCAGCAGTTGGGGAAAATCCTACGAGCAGTACTTA.